One and the same sample provided the 31 T cell receptor beta chains below, sequenced in a study of T-cell reconstitution after alpha-beta-depleted transplantation in children (dated by TCRdb to about 2016). The library was prepared using PCR. TCRdb records Illumina HiSeq 2500 as the sequencer. To normalize quantification of the TCRbeta repertoire, the TCR libraries were built with molecular barcoding that relied on unique molecular identifiers. The raw public data were reprocessed by TCRdb itself: fastp quality trimming at Q25, MiXCR clonotype calling, in-frame beta chains only. Every distinct CDR3 protein forms one entry, paired with its most common genes and DNA. A total of more than 150,000 distinct CDR3 sequences appear in this sample, 6% to 7% of them only once. The top ten clonotypes cover roughly 3% of the sample. This material consisted of PBMCs from the stem cell graft donor, taken from the stem cell graft. These receptor sequences come from a human donor who donated a stem cell graft to a child with Wiskott-Aldrich syndrome.

This clonotype has ten or more counts. The genes are TRBV30 and TRBJ2-3; 8 bases are shared with TRBD2. The germline CDR1 and CDR2 sequences are GTSNPN and SVGIG (reference sequence). Losses at the gene ends were 3 bases for V and 9 bases for J; bases not matched to a gene: 8. CDR3 length: 13 residues. In DNA, the CDR3 is TGTGCCTGGAGCCCCGCCCGCGGGAGGACGCAGTATTTT. Its protein product is CAWSPARGRTQYF.

This clonotype was detected ten times or more. The chain is built from TRBV5-6 and TRBJ2-1, with 10 bases aligning to TRBD1. CDR3 length equals 15 residues. J gave up 0 bases and V 5 bases, and 2 bases lay outside the gene matches. The germline gives CDR1 SGHDT, CDR2 YYEEEE. The CDR3 protein is CASRRTGGSYNEQFF. The DNA of the CDR3 is TGTGCCAGCAGGCGGACAGGGGGCTCCTACAATGAGCAGTTCTTC.

This clonotype was seen a few times. The J gene is TRBJ1-3, the V gene TRBV7-2; D not resolved. The V and J ends lost 1 base and 0 bases respectively, with 7 bases between them. The CDR3 is 15 amino acids. In germline, CDR1 is SGHTA, CDR2 FQGNSA. The CDR3 nucleotides are TGTGCCAGCAGCTTAGGTGCAGGCTCTGGAAACACCATATATTTT. This codes for CASSLGAGSGNTIYF.

This clonotype was counted ten times or more. CDR3 sequence: CASSLVGNTGELFF. The CDR3 nucleotides read TGTGCCAGCAGTTTAGTCGGGAACACCGGGGAGCTGTTTTTT. The chain recombines TRBV28 with TRBJ2-2, with D unresolved. CDR3 length: 14 amino acids. Germline V gene lookup returns CDR1 MDHEN and CDR2 SYDVKM. The ends were cut back, 2 bases at V and 1 base at J, with 5 bases in the middle.

This clonotype was counted a few times. CDR3 DNA sequence: TGTGCCAGCAGCCCTCGGACAACCCAAGGCAATCAGCCCCAGCATTTT. Its protein product is CASSPRTTQGNQPQHF. J is TRBJ1-5 and V is TRBV6-5; D is possibly TRBD1 (5 bases). The V and J ends lost 6 bases and 2 bases respectively, with 17 bases between them. The CDR3 has 16 amino acids. Germline V CDR1 and CDR2: MNHEY, SVGAGI.

This clonotype was observed many times. This chain links TRBV7-9 with TRBJ2-2; 10 bases are shared with TRBD2. Germline-derived CDR1 and CDR2 are SEHNR and FQNEAQ (reference sequence). The CDR3 consists of 16 residues. With V trimmed by 1 base and J by 2 bases, 1 base remained unmatched. The CDR3 coding sequence is TGTGCCAGCAGCTTAGGGACTAGCGGTAACACCGGGGAGCTGTTTTTT. Its translation: CASSLGTSGNTGELFF.

This clonotype has a count of ten or more. This chain joins TRBV29-1 and TRBJ1-1, with D possibly TRBD1 on 5 matching bases. Germline CDR1 and CDR2: SQVTM and ANQGSEA. The CDR3 consists of 12 residues. Trimming removed 5 bases from V and 3 bases from J, with 10 bases in between. The CDR3 protein is CSVSDRYTEAFF. CDR3 nucleotide sequence: TGCAGCGTTTCCGACAGATACACTGAAGCTTTCTTT.

This clonotype was counted a few times. The V and J genes are TRBV5-6 and TRBJ1-6; 8 bases fit TRBD1. The CDR3 contains 15 residues. The junction had 3 bases not matched to a gene; V was cut back by 0 bases and J by 7 bases. The germline V gene has CDR1 SGHDT and CDR2 YYEEEE. In DNA, the CDR3 is TGTGCCAGCAGCTTGGGGACAGGGTCAAATTCACCCCTCCACTTT. Amino acids: CASSLGTGSNSPLHF.

There are many counts of this clonotype. The chain employs TRBV7-8 and TRBJ2-4; D possibly corresponds to TRBD2 (7 bases). Per germline, CDR1 SGHVS and CDR2 FQNEAQ. V was cut by 3 bases and J by 7 bases, with 16 bases left in between. This CDR3 spans 15 amino acids. The CDR3 here is CASSFRGGGSNIQYF. Here the CDR3 DNA reads TGTGCCAGCAGCTTTCGGGGAGGGGGGTCGAACATTCAGTACTTC. The variable domain in full, with the rest retrieved from reference TRBV7-8 and TRBJ2-4, is GAGVSQSPRYKVAKRGQDVALRCDPISGHVSLFWYQQALGQGPEFLTYFQNEAQLDKSGLPSDRFFAERPEGSVSTLKIQRTQQEDSAVYLCASSFRGGGSNIQYFGAGTRLSVL.

The V and J genes are TRBV6-5 and TRBJ2-3; TRBD1 matches at 7 bases. Trimming removed 2 bases from V and 1 base from J; junction bases left unmatched: 3. Germline CDR1 is MNHEY and CDR2 is SVGAGI. The CDR3 is made up of 15 amino acids. The CDR3 coding sequence is TGTGCCAGCAGTTACCCCGGACAGGGCACAGATACGCAGTATTTT. The encoded protein is CASSYPGQGTDTQYF.

This clonotype was counted only a few times. The chain uses TRBV2 and TRBJ2-6; TRBD1 is a possible D gene (5 bases). V was trimmed by 4 bases and J by 0 bases, leaving 10 bases between them. CDR3 length: 16 amino acids. The germline V gene has CDR1 SNHLY and CDR2 FYNNEI. The CDR3 here is CASSGQFISGANVLTF. As DNA, the CDR3 is TGTGCCAGCAGTGGACAGTTCATCTCTGGGGCCAACGTCCTGACTTTC.

This clonotype was counted at least ten times. The chain uses TRBV4-3 and TRBJ2-5; TRBD1 matches 8 bases. The CDR3 has 13 amino acids. The J segment lost 4 bases and the V segment lost 3 bases, leaving 1 base of the junction unmatched. Per the germline V gene, CDR1 is LGHNA and CDR2 is YSLEER. CDR3 amino acids: CASSQDRAETQYF. The CDR3 nucleotides read TGCGCCAGCAGCCAGGACAGGGCAGAGACCCAGTACTTC.

This clonotype was counted ten times or more. The chain recombines TRBV30 with TRBJ2-1; D remains ambiguous. CDR1 GTSNPN and CDR2 SVGIG come from the germline V gene (reference sequence). V was shortened by 4 bases and J by 9 bases, with 10 bases between the two germline ends. CDR3 length: 11 amino acids. The CDR3 sequence is CAWTIGGEQFF. CDR3 nucleotide sequence: TGTGCCTGGACTATTGGCGGTGAGCAGTTCTTC.

This clonotype was detected many times. This chain joins TRBV5-5 and TRBJ2-2; D call uncertain. Trimming cost V 0 bases and J 0 bases, with 12 bases left between them. In germline, CDR1 is SGHKS, CDR2 YYEKEE (reference sequence). The CDR3 is 17 amino acids. The CDR3, as DNA: TGTGCCAGCAGCTTGGAAAGGCAGCCGGCGAACACCGGGGAGCTGTTTTTT. Its protein product is CASSLERQPANTGELFF. The full variable domain, in which reference TRBV5-5 and TRBJ2-2 provide the parts outside the CDR3, is DAGVTQSPTHLIKTRGQQVTLRCSPISGHKSVSWYQQVLGQGPQFIFQYYEKEERGRGNFPDRFSARQFPNYSSELNVNALLLGDSALYLCASSLERQPANTGELFFGEGSRLTVL.

This clonotype has at least ten counts. The gene calls are TRBV3-1 and TRBJ2-5; 7 bases are a match to TRBD1. This CDR3 spans 13 amino acids. J gave up 12 bases and V 2 bases, and 9 bases lay outside the gene matches. Germline CDR1 and CDR2: LGHDT and YNNKEL (reference sequence). CDR3: CASSQHDRDREYF. DNA for the CDR3: TGTGCCAGCAGCCAACACGACCGGGACAGAGAGTACTTC.

This clonotype has ten or more counts. The chain uses TRBV5-1 and TRBJ2-3, with TRBD2 identical over 15 bases. The germline V gene encodes CDR1 SGHRS and CDR2 YFSETQ. Losses at the gene ends were 4 bases for V and 6 bases for J; bases not matched to a gene: 9. The CDR3 consists of 17 residues. CDR3 nucleotide sequence: TGCGCCAGCAGCCGCGGACTAGCGGGAGGGCCGGCGGATACGCAGTATTTT. Translated: CASSRGLAGGPADTQYF.

This clonotype was recorded many times. The chain carries TRBV9 and TRBJ2-7; 7 bases are shared with TRBD1. This CDR3 has 14 amino acids. CDR1 is SGDLS, CDR2 YYNGEE, per germline. Germline trimming cut 3 bases from V and 7 bases from J; bases unmatched to any gene: 10. CDR3 sequence (DNA): TGTGCCAGCAGCGCCACAGGGGAGACGGGAGAGCAGTACTTC. Translation gives CASSATGETGEQYF.

This clonotype was seen at least ten times. The gene calls are TRBV20-1 and TRBJ2-1; 10 bases fit TRBD2. The CDR3 length is 14 residues. Germline loops: CDR1 DFQATT, CDR2 SNEGSKA (reference sequence). V was pared by 6 bases and J by 4 bases, with 6 bases of the junction left unmatched. The CDR3 nucleotides read TGCAGTGCATCCCTAGCGGGGGCATACAATGAGCAGTTCTTC. Amino acid sequence: CSASLAGAYNEQFF.

This clonotype came up many times. CDR3 in amino acids: CASSPDRARSYEQYF. The CDR3 DNA reads TGTGCCAGCAGTCCGGACAGGGCCAGGTCCTACGAGCAGTACTTC. The rearrangement joins TRBV12-3 or TRBV12-4 to TRBJ2-7, with 8 bases identical to TRBD1. The CDR3 consists of 15 residues. The V segment lost 5 bases and the J segment 1 base; nucleotides outside the gene matches: 7.

This chain connects TRBV6-2 or TRBV6-3 to TRBJ1-2; 7 nucleotides agree with TRBD1. This CDR3 has 15 amino acids. Per germline, CDR1 MNHEY and CDR2 SVGEGT. Losses at the gene ends were 5 bases for V and 2 bases for J; bases not matched to a gene: 8. This CDR3 reads CASSTRDRRNYGYTF. CDR3 bases: TGTGCCAGCAGTACGAGGGACAGAAGAAACTATGGCTACACCTTC.

This clonotype was counted many times. The chain combines TRBV30 with TRBJ1-2; D is unclear. This CDR3 contains 14 residues. Germline V CDR1 and CDR2: GTSNPN, SVGIG (reference sequence). V was cut by 2 bases and J by 5 bases, with 15 bases left in between. In DNA, the CDR3 is TGTGCCTGGAGTTTAGGACCCGGAGGATATGGCTACACCTTC. Translating gives CAWSLGPGGYGYTF.

This clonotype showed up just a few times. J is TRBJ2-1 and V is TRBV19; 10 positions match TRBD2. Unmatched junction bases numbered 8, after V lost 4 bases and J lost 8 bases. This CDR3 has 15 residues. Germline-derived CDR1 and CDR2 are LNHDA and SQIVND (reference sequence). The CDR3 spells CASSSASGRVDEQFF. The CDR3 nucleotides read TGTGCCAGTAGTAGCGCTAGCGGGAGAGTCGATGAGCAGTTCTTC. The whole variable domain, remainder taken from reference TRBV19 and TRBJ2-1, is DGGITQSPKYLFRKEGQNVTLSCEQNLNHDAMYWYRQDPGQGLRLIYYSQIVNDFQKGDIAEGYSVSREKKESFPLTVTSAQKNPTAFYLCASSSASGRVDEQFFGPGTRLTVL.

This clonotype has at least ten counts. CDR3 loop: CASSPRRETEVLHF. The CDR3 nucleotides read TGTGCCAGCAGCCCGCGGAGGGAGACCGAAGTCCTCCACTTT. The rearrangement uses TRBV7-9 and TRBJ1-6, with D hard to call. The V gene's germline CDR1 is SEHNR and CDR2 FQNEAQ (reference sequence). The ends were cut back, 5 bases at V and 15 bases at J, with 20 bases in the middle. There are 14 residues in the CDR3.

Here the CDR3 DNA reads TGTGCCAGCAGTGAAGATTTCTGGGACAGGGTCTACGAGCAGTACTTC. Amino acids: CASSEDFWDRVYEQYF. V and J are TRBV6-1 and TRBJ2-7; 9 bases are a match to TRBD1. The germline V gene encodes CDR1 MNHNS and CDR2 SASEGT. The CDR3 has 16 amino acids. J was trimmed by 3 bases and V by 1 base; bases with no gene match: 7.

This clonotype was found once. The CDR3 here is CALSQSGRALGTDTQYF. CDR3 coding DNA: TGTGCCCTCAGCCAGAGCGGACGGGCTCTTGGCACAGATACGCAGTATTTT. The chain joins TRBV2 to TRBJ2-3; possible D gene TRBD2, 5 bases. Per the germline V gene, CDR1 is SNHLY and CDR2 is FYNNEI. Trimming pared 11 bases from V and 1 base from J, leaving 25 bases between. The CDR3 has 17 amino acids. The full variable domain, in which reference TRBV2 and TRBJ2-3 provide the parts outside the CDR3, is EPEVTQTPSHQVTQMGQEVILRCVPISNHLYFYWYRQILGQKVEFLVSFYNNEISEKSEIFDDQFSVERPDGSNFTLKIRSTKLEDSAMYFCALSQSGRALGTDTQYFGPGTRLTVL.

This clonotype was counted at least ten times. This chain uses TRBV7-9 with TRBJ2-2, with D perhaps matching TRBD2 (5 bases). The germline V and J ends were trimmed by 4 bases and 5 bases, with 17 bases remaining between them. Per germline, CDR1 SEHNR and CDR2 FQNEAQ (reference sequence). The CDR3 sequence is 16 residues long. CDR3 sequence: CASSSPIERHTGELFF. The CDR3 DNA is TGTGCCAGCAGCTCCCCCATAGAGCGGCATACCGGGGAGCTGTTTTTT.

This clonotype was seen only once. The chain is built from TRBV7-6 and TRBJ1-2, with 7 positions matching TRBD1. The ends lost 1 base at V and 2 bases at J; junction bases unmatched: 7. CDR3 length equals 16 residues. The germline V gene has CDR1 SGHVS and CDR2 FNYEAQ. CDR3 protein: CASSLELEGANYGYTF. The CDR3 DNA reads as TGTGCCAGCAGCTTAGAATTGGAGGGGGCAAACTATGGCTACACCTTC. Drawing the rest from reference TRBV7-6 and TRBJ1-2, the complete variable domain is GAGVSQSPRYKVTKRGQDVALRCDPISGHVSLYWYRQALGQGPEFLTYFNYEAQQDKSGLPNDRFSAERPEGSISTLTIQRTEQRDSAMYRCASSLELEGANYGYTFGSGTRLTVV.

The chain links TRBV2 to TRBJ2-2; 7 nucleotides line up with TRBD2. The trim removed 9 bases at V and 6 bases at J, leaving 7 bases unmatched. CDR3 length: 13 residues. Germline CDR1 is SNHLY and CDR2 is FYNNEI. The CDR3 DNA sequence: TGTGCCAGTGGGGGAGGGAGCCCCGGGGAGCTGTTTTTT. As protein: CASGGGSPGELFF.

In its sample, this clonotype was seen many times. The gene calls are TRBV20-1 and TRBJ2-1; TRBD1 or TRBD2 may be the D gene (5 bases each). The CDR3 spans 13 residues. From germline, CDR1 is DFQATT and CDR2 SNEGSKA (reference sequence). V was clipped by 3 bases and J by 3 bases, with 9 bases between them. The CDR3 DNA follows: TGCAGTGCTAGTCGGGGCTTCTACAATGAGCAGTTCTTC. Its protein product is CSASRGFYNEQFF.

This clonotype appeared many times. The rearrangement joins TRBV18 to TRBJ2-3; 7 bases agree with TRBD1. The CDR3 consists of 16 residues. V was pared by 0 bases and J by 5 bases, with 8 bases of the junction left unmatched. Germline V gene data show CDR1 as KGHSH and CDR2 as LQKENI. The CDR3 coding sequence is TGTGCCAGCTCACCACCAGAGTCCGGGACAGAAGATACGCAGTATTTT. Protein sequence: CASSPPESGTEDTQYF.

This clonotype was recorded at least ten times. The rearrangement joins TRBV24-1 to TRBJ2-1, with D maybe TRBD2 (6 bases). CDR3 length: 14 amino acids. The germline V gene has CDR1 KGHDR and CDR2 SFDVKD. Trimming cost V 3 bases and J 6 bases, with 11 bases left between them. DNA for the CDR3: TGTGCCACCAGTGATGGGACTCACTCCAATGAGCAGTTCTTC. This encodes CATSDGTHSNEQFF.